A single sample is the source of the 5 T cell receptor beta chains below, sequenced in a study of T cell changes during pregnancy in multiple sclerosis. TCRdb keeps only in-frame clones here, not all; method: immunoSEQ multiplex PCR. The repertoire consists of tens of thousands of clones, with roughly 92% occurring once and the leading ten covering approximately 2.1%. Sequencing used peripheral blood, obtained in the second trimester of pregnancy. These receptors were taken from a female donor in good health, enrolled as a control in a pregnancy study.

The V gene is TRBV4-3, the J gene TRBJ1-1; D not certain. Germline CDR1 LGHNA, CDR2 YSLEER. The V gene lost 3 bases and the J gene lost 4 bases, with 15 bases spanning the gap. CDR3 length equals 15 residues. The CDR3 spells CASSHDGSHGTEAFF. CDR3 sequence (DNA): TGCGCCAGCAGCCACGATGGGAGCCACGGCACTGAAGCTTTCTTT.

The chain couples TRBV4-3 to TRBJ1-3, with D possibly TRBD1 on 6 matching bases. Germline loops: CDR1 LGHNA, CDR2 YSLEER. V shed 0 bases and J shed 4 bases, with 16 bases lying between them. There are 17 residues in the CDR3. The CDR3 protein is CASSQDKSYRAGNTIYF. The CDR3 DNA reads as TGCGCCAGCAGCCAAGATAAATCGTACAGGGCCGGAAACACCATATATTTT.

V usage is TRBV19 and J usage is TRBJ1-5; 11 positions match TRBD1. This CDR3 has 16 amino acids. Germline V CDR1 and CDR2: LNHDA, SQIVND (reference sequence). The V segment lost 3 bases and the J segment 5 bases; nucleotides outside the gene matches: 6. CDR3 sequence (DNA): TGTGCCAGTAGTATTGTCCGGACAGGGGGCTATCAGCCCCAGCATTTT. As protein: CASSIVRTGGYQPQHF.

CDR3 coding DNA: TGCGCCAGCAGCCAAGAGGGACACACCAATCAGCCCCAGCATTTT. Encoded protein: CASSQEGHTNQPQHF. The chain links TRBV4-3 to TRBJ1-5, with D perhaps matching TRBD1 (6 bases). The CDR3 contains 15 residues. Germline V gives CDR1 LGHNA, CDR2 YSLEER. Between the trimmed V and J ends, which lost 0 bases and 3 bases, there was a span of 9 bases.

This rearrangement joins TRBV19 to TRBJ2-7, with TRBD2 identical over 7 bases. Losses at the gene ends were 5 bases for V and 3 bases for J; bases not matched to a gene: 7. The V gene's germline CDR1 is LNHDA and CDR2 SQIVND (reference sequence). The CDR3 length is 14 residues. CDR3: CASSLSWGGYEQYF. As DNA, the CDR3 is TGTGCCAGTAGTCTATCCTGGGGGGGCTACGAGCAGTACTTC.